Each of the 13 T cell receptor beta chains below was sequenced from the same sample in a study of blood T cell repertoires in COVID-19. The data were produced by immunoSEQ multiplex PCR, yet TCRdb's version contains in-frame clones alone and is incomplete. The sample yields 40,000 to 50,000 clones, 88% seen once. The sample consisted of peripheral blood. Receptor source: a man aged 45-65 years with active COVID-19.

This chain uses TRBV19 with TRBJ2-5; 7 positions match TRBD2. From germline, CDR1 is LNHDA and CDR2 SQIVND (reference sequence). Germline trimming cut 1 base from V and 5 bases from J; bases unmatched to any gene: 4. This CDR3 is 14 amino acids long. The CDR3 DNA sequence: TGTGCCAGTAGTATAGGCCGGGAGGATGAGACCCAGTACTTC. Amino acid sequence: CASSIGREDETQYF.

The rearrangement uses TRBV11-1 and TRBJ2-3, with 8 bases fitting TRBD2. The germline gives CDR1 SGHAT, CDR2 FQDESV (reference sequence). J gave up 4 bases and V 4 bases, and 10 bases lay outside the gene matches. The CDR3 extends over 16 amino acids. The CDR3 spells CASSSRSGGGSDTQYF. The CDR3 nucleotides are TGTGCCAGCAGCTCCAGATCGGGGGGGGGATCAGATACGCAGTATTTT.

This chain uses TRBV28 with TRBJ1-5; tentatively, D is TRBD1 (5 bases). In germline, CDR1 is MDHEN, CDR2 SYDVKM. The V end lost 11 bases, the J end lost 0 bases, and 14 bases lay between the germline ends. The CDR3 contains 14 residues. CDR3 residues: CAQGKGNSNQPQHF. The CDR3 DNA reads as TGTGCCCAGGGAAAGGGGAATAGCAATCAGCCCCAGCATTTT.

This clone appeared once. The rearrangement uses TRBV29-1 and TRBJ2-1, with D perhaps matching TRBD2 (5 bases). Germline V gene lookup returns CDR1 SQVTM and CDR2 ANQGSEA. The CDR3 has 12 residues. The V end was cut by 7 bases, the J end by 5 bases, with 12 bases between. CDR3 DNA: TGCAGCGGATCGGAGAGGGACAATGAGCAGTTCTTC. It codes for CSGSERDNEQFF.

This chain uses TRBV7-9 with TRBJ2-7; D gene uncertain. CDR1 and CDR2 (germline): SEHNR, FQNEAQ (reference sequence). V was cut by 2 bases and J by 5 bases, with 7 bases left in between. CDR3 length: 12 amino acids. CDR3 sequence reads: CASSLISDEQYF. The CDR3 nucleotides read TGTGCCAGCAGCTTAATATCCGACGAGCAGTACTTC.

The V gene is TRBV6-5, the J gene TRBJ2-5; 10 bases fit TRBD1. CDR1 is MNHEY and CDR2 is SVGAGI in the germline V gene. The CDR3 loop spans 15 amino acids. V dropped 5 bases and J dropped 5; count of bases not matched to a gene: 8. The CDR3, as DNA: TGTGCCAGCAGTCACTGGACAGGGGGGACGGAGACCCAGTACTTC. Translated: CASSHWTGGTETQYF.

This sequence joins TRBV10-3 and TRBJ2-4, with TRBD1 matching 8 bases. The germline V gene encodes CDR1 ENHRY and CDR2 SYGVKD. The CDR3 has 18 amino acids. V lost 0 bases, J lost 7 bases, and 14 bases stayed unmatched. The CDR3 region has the DNA TGTGCCATCAGTGAGTCCCCTCCCTTTGGTGACAGGGGTAACATTCAGTACTTC. It codes for CAISESPPFGDRGNIQYF.

V usage is TRBV5-5 and J usage is TRBJ2-7, with TRBD2 matching over 13 bases. Germline V gene lookup returns CDR1 SGHKS and CDR2 YYEKEE (reference sequence). Trimming took 4 bases from V and 4 from J; bases not matched to a gene: 11. This CDR3 is built from 17 residues. CDR3 nucleotide sequence: TGTGCCAGCAGCCCCGGACTAGCGGGAGAGATCCGGTACGAGCAGTACTTC. Translated, it gives CASSPGLAGEIRYEQYF.

This clone was seen only a few times. The junction departs from the called germline gene at one end, perhaps through a read error. V usage is TRBV3-1 (or the pseudogene TRBV3-2) and J usage is TRBJ2-7, with TRBD2 matching 10 bases. The CDR3 totals 14 residues. Germline V gene lookup returns CDR1 LGHDT and CDR2 YNNKEL (reference sequence). The CDR3 is CASSQDSALAGTHF. CDR3 sequence (DNA): TGTGCCAGCAGCCAAGATTCGGCACTAGCGGGAACCCACTTC.

This chain uses TRBV2 with TRBJ1-5, with D possibly being TRBD1 (6 bases). The CDR3 loop spans 13 amino acids. Germline CDR1 is SNHLY and CDR2 is FYNNEI. V was shortened by 6 bases and J by 3 bases, with 9 bases between the two germline ends. In DNA, the CDR3 is TGTGCCAGCAGAAGGACAGTCAATCAGCCCCAGCATTTT. The encoded protein is CASRRTVNQPQHF.

This chain uses TRBV19 with TRBJ2-5; 11 bases fit TRBD2. The ends lost 5 bases at V and 7 bases at J; junction bases unmatched: 9. Germline V CDR1 and CDR2: LNHDA, SQIVND (reference sequence). The CDR3 is made up of 15 amino acids. CDR3 bases: TGTGCCAGTAGTCCCCAGACTAGCGGGATTGGGACCCAGTACTTC. This encodes CASSPQTSGIGTQYF.

V usage is TRBV3-1 (or the pseudogene TRBV3-2) and J usage is TRBJ2-4; TRBD1 might be the D (5 bases). Trimming removed 2 bases at V and 3 bases at J, with 8 bases between. Germline V gene sequence: CDR1 LGHDT, CDR2 YNNKEL (reference sequence). The CDR3 spans 14 residues. Here the CDR3 DNA reads TGTGCCAGCAGCCAACAGGGTGGCAAAAACATTCAGTACTTC. It is translated as CASSQQGGKNIQYF.

Here the CDR3 reads CASRGTANYGYTF. The CDR3 nucleotides read TGCGCCAGCAGAGGGACAGCTAACTATGGCTACACCTTC. The V call is TRBV5-1, the J call TRBJ1-2; 7 bases line up with TRBD1. From germline, CDR1 is SGHRS and CDR2 YFSETQ. This CDR3 is built from 13 residues. V was clipped by 5 bases and J by 0 bases; unmatched bases: 1.